The 13 T cell receptor beta chains below come from one sample, sequenced in a study of shared clonotypes between healthy human individuals. The method was immunoSEQ multiplex PCR; TCRdb's version includes in-frame clones alone and lacks a portion of them. The repertoire holds about 980,000 clones, with more than 75% as singletons. Material: memory CD4+ T cells sorted from blood. Regarding subset: CD45RA-negative fraction. These TCRs come from a young man in good health.

CDR3 loop: CASRTPVGSSQNTEAFF. CDR3 coding DNA: TGTGCCAGCAGGACCCCCGTAGGGAGCAGCCAGAACACTGAAGCTTTCTTT. J is TRBJ1-1 and V is TRBV28, with no clear D. This CDR3 comprises 17 residues. Germline CDR1 and CDR2: MDHEN and SYDVKM. V lost 6 bases and J 1 base, leaving 21 bases between the germline ends.

V is TRBV10-3 and J is TRBJ1-3, with D uncertain. The CDR3 sequence is 15 residues long. The V gene lost 0 bases and the J gene lost 1 base, with 7 bases spanning the gap. Germline V CDR1 and CDR2: ENHRY, SYGVKD. CDR3 loop: CAISESGNSGNTIYF. The CDR3 DNA is TGTGCCATCAGTGAGTCTGGTAATTCTGGAAACACCATATATTTT.

This sequence joins TRBV28 and TRBJ2-1, with D perhaps matching TRBD1 (6 bases). The CDR3 runs 17 residues. CDR1 and CDR2 (germline): MDHEN, SYDVKM. The germline V and J ends were trimmed by 4 bases and 7 bases, with 23 bases remaining between them. The CDR3 here is CASSSFGQPSGANEQFF. For the CDR3, the DNA is TGTGCCAGCAGTTCTTTCGGACAGCCGTCCGGGGCTAATGAGCAGTTCTTC.

V and J are TRBV19 and TRBJ1-6; tentatively, D is TRBD1 (6 bases). Germline loops: CDR1 LNHDA, CDR2 SQIVND (reference sequence). The CDR3 loop spans 13 amino acids. V lost 3 bases and J lost 7, with 7 bases in between. The CDR3: CASSIGQNSPLHF. In nucleotides, the CDR3 is TGTGCCAGTAGTATTGGACAGAATTCACCCCTCCACTTT.

The genes are TRBV10-3 and TRBJ2-4, with 11 positions matching TRBD2. Germline V gene sequence: CDR1 ENHRY, CDR2 SYGVKD. This CDR3 comprises 15 residues. V shed 11 bases, J shed 8 bases, and the junction held 14 bases outside the gene matches. The chain's CDR3 is CASRNGLAGIDIQYF. Here the CDR3 DNA reads TGTGCCTCGAGAAATGGACTAGCGGGTATTGACATTCAGTACTTC.

J is TRBJ2-3 and V is TRBV5-6; 8 nucleotides match TRBD2. J was trimmed by 3 bases and V by 3 bases; bases with no gene match: 6. Germline V lookup: CDR1 SGHDT, CDR2 YYEEEE. This CDR3 comprises 15 residues. CDR3: CASSSRGGLTDTQYF. CDR3 nucleotide sequence: TGTGCCAGCAGCTCACGGGGGGGCTTAACAGATACGCAGTATTTT.

In its sample, this clone was seen many times. This chain connects TRBV30 to TRBJ2-2; TRBD1 agrees at 7 bases. Per germline, CDR1 GTSNPN and CDR2 SVGIG (reference sequence). The CDR3 has 15 residues. With V trimmed by 8 bases and J by 5 bases, 14 bases remained unmatched. CDR3 protein: CATDRVSWVTGELFF. The CDR3 nucleotides read TGTGCCACCGACAGGGTCAGTTGGGTTACCGGGGAGCTGTTTTTT.

This sequence joins TRBV11-2 and TRBJ1-1, with no clear D. V lost 5 bases, J lost 3 bases, and 13 bases lay in between. The CDR3 length is 14 residues. Germline CDR1 and CDR2: SGHAT and FQNNGV. DNA for the CDR3: TGTGCCAGCAGCCCGCGGTGGGCCGACACTGAAGCTTTCTTT. This encodes CASSPRWADTEAFF.

At least ten counts were recorded for this clone. V and J are TRBV10-2 and TRBJ2-7; D is unresolved. The CDR3 is 11 amino acids. Trimming took 3 bases from V and 4 from J, leaving 4 bases between them. Germline V CDR1 and CDR2: WSHSY, SAAADI. The DNA of the CDR3 is TGCGCCAGCAGTGAAGAGTACGAGCAGTACTTC. It codes for CASSEEYEQYF.

To note about this clone: The likely explanation is a read error, given a far larger clone one base away. This CDR3 is also generated by other DNA sequences in the sample. The J gene is TRBJ2-1, the V gene TRBV13; D is possibly TRBD1 (6 bases). Trimming removed 7 bases from V and 2 bases from J, with 12 bases in between. The length of the CDR3 is 14 residues. CDR1 and CDR2 from the germline V gene are PRHDT and FYEKMQ (reference sequence). CDR3 loop: CASTPRDTYNEQFF. Here the CDR3 DNA reads TGTGCCAGCACACCCCGGGACACCTACAATGAGCAGTTCTTC.

The chain links TRBV9 to TRBJ2-5; no clear D gene. The germline V gene has CDR1 SGDLS and CDR2 YYNGEE. This CDR3 has 13 residues. V lost 0 bases and J lost 7, with 10 bases in between. CDR3 amino acids: CASSVEDWGTQYF. For the CDR3, the DNA is TGTGCCAGCAGCGTAGAAGACTGGGGGACCCAGTACTTC.

V is TRBV4-1 and J is TRBJ2-7, with TRBD1 matching over 7 bases. The V and J ends lost 2 bases and 2 bases, in that order; junction bases with no gene match: 9. Germline V gene lookup returns CDR1 MGHRA and CDR2 YSYEKL. This CDR3 is 16 amino acids long. The CDR3 coding sequence is TGCGCCAGCAGCCAATTCTCAGGGGGTAGCCCCTACGAGCAGTACTTC. Amino acid sequence: CASSQFSGGSPYEQYF.

The chain combines TRBV7-6 with TRBJ1-1; D gene uncertain. V lost 1 base to trimming and J lost 0 bases, with 6 bases between them. Per the germline V gene, CDR1 is SGHVS and CDR2 is FNYEAQ. CDR3 length equals 14 residues. The CDR3 DNA is TGTGCCAGCAGCTTAGGGCCGGTGAACACTGAAGCTTTCTTT. Translating it yields CASSLGPVNTEAFF.